The 16 T cell receptor beta chains below all came from one sample that was sequenced in a study of blood T cell repertoires in COVID-19. Generated by immunoSEQ multiplex PCR, the TCRdb table keeps only in-frame clones and is missing some. The repertoire consists of some 370,000 clones, with nearly 90% occurring once and the leading ten covering 6.5% to 7%. What was sequenced was peripheral blood. The source of these receptors is a man between 18 and 35 years old with active or convalescent COVID-19.

This chain joins TRBV7-9 and TRBJ1-4, with 8 nucleotides matching TRBD1. The CDR3 contains 15 residues. V was clipped by 0 bases and J by 8 bases; unmatched bases: 5. Germline V lookup: CDR1 SEHNR, CDR2 FQNEAQ (reference sequence). Here the CDR3 reads CASSLATGEGEKLFF. The CDR3 bases are TGTGCCAGCAGCTTAGCGACAGGGGAGGGGGAAAAACTGTTTTTT.

The chain employs TRBV7-2 and TRBJ1-1; 7 bases map to TRBD1. The CDR3 has 14 amino acids. With V trimmed by 5 bases and J by 3 bases, 6 bases remained unmatched. In germline, CDR1 is SGHTA, CDR2 FQGNSA. This chain's CDR3 is CASSLDRSYTEAFF. The DNA of the CDR3 is TGTGCCAGCAGCCTGGACAGGAGTTACACTGAAGCTTTCTTT.

Only a few counts were recorded for this clone. The CDR3 protein is CASRPFLSSPQHF. The DNA for the CDR3 is TGTGCCAGCAGGCCTTTTCTATCCTCGCCCCAGCATTTT. This rearrangement joins TRBV28 to TRBJ1-5; no firm D call. V dropped 6 bases and J dropped 9 bases, with 15 bases sitting between them. This CDR3 is 13 amino acids long. The germline gives CDR1 MDHEN, CDR2 SYDVKM.

The chain is built from TRBV28 and TRBJ1-2; possible D gene TRBD1, 5 bases. Germline V lookup: CDR1 MDHEN, CDR2 SYDVKM. This CDR3 has 12 residues. V dropped 5 bases and J dropped 6 bases, with 10 bases sitting between them. The CDR3 DNA reads TGTGCCAGCAGTCTATCAGGGAATGGCTACACCTTC. It is translated as CASSLSGNGYTF.

About this clone itself: At the DNA level, this CDR3 is encoded by other sequences in the same sample as well. The chain carries TRBV28 and TRBJ1-2; D is ambiguous. V was cut by 4 bases and J by 4 bases, with 7 bases left in between. Germline V gene data show CDR1 as MDHEN and CDR2 as SYDVKM. This CDR3 has 12 residues. CDR3 amino acids: CASSSTGYGYTF. The CDR3 DNA reads as TGTGCCAGCAGTTCGACGGGCTATGGCTACACCTTC.

V is TRBV6-1 and J is TRBJ2-7; 8 bases fit TRBD1. CDR3 length: 15 amino acids. Germline-derived CDR1 and CDR2 are MNHNS and SASEGT. Unmatched junction bases numbered 6, after V lost 1 base and J lost 4 bases. CDR3 region: CASSEVITGGYEQYF. The CDR3 DNA reads TGTGCCAGCAGTGAAGTGATTACAGGGGGGTACGAGCAGTACTTC.

The chain carries TRBV28 and TRBJ1-4, with D possibly TRBD1 on 6 matching bases. The CDR3 covers 14 residues. CDR1 and CDR2 from the germline V gene are MDHEN and SYDVKM. V lost 6 bases to trimming and J lost 11 bases, with 19 bases between them. The CDR3 coding sequence is TGTGCCAGCAGGGAACCGGGGGGCCAGTGGAAACTGTTTTTT. It is translated as CASREPGGQWKLFF.

This clone was counted a single time. J is TRBJ1-5 and V is TRBV19; 7 bases fit TRBD1. With 6 bases clipped from V and 2 bases from J, the junction kept 7 bases outside the gene matches. This CDR3 spans 15 amino acids. The V gene's germline CDR1 is LNHDA and CDR2 SQIVND (reference sequence). Here the CDR3 reads CASSSTGFGNQPQHF. CDR3 in DNA: TGTGCCAGTAGCTCGACAGGGTTTGGCAATCAGCCCCAGCATTTT.

This chain links TRBV15 with TRBJ1-5; TRBD1 might be the D (6 bases). Trimming removed 2 bases at V and 0 bases at J, with 8 bases between. The CDR3 is 15 residues long. Germline V CDR1 and CDR2: LNHNV, YYDKDF (reference sequence). CDR3 sequence: CATSRSGVSNQPQHF. The DNA of the CDR3 is TGTGCCACCAGCAGATCAGGGGTTAGCAATCAGCCCCAGCATTTT.

The chain is built from TRBV19 and TRBJ1-1, with unresolved D. CDR1 is LNHDA, CDR2 SQIVND, per germline (reference sequence). Trimming removed 5 bases from V and 3 bases from J, with 13 bases in between. This CDR3 contains 14 residues. The chain's CDR3 is CASSRSAGHTEAFF. CDR3 DNA: TGTGCCAGTAGTCGGTCGGCAGGCCACACTGAAGCTTTCTTT. The full variable domain, in which reference TRBV19 and TRBJ1-1 provide the parts outside the CDR3, is DGGITQSPKYLFRKEGQNVTLSCEQNLNHDAMYWYRQDPGQGLRLIYYSQIVNDFQKGDIAEGYSVSREKKESFPLTVTSAQKNPTAFYLCASSRSAGHTEAFFGQGTRLTVV.

The chain links TRBV2 to TRBJ2-7; tentative D call: TRBD2 (5 bases). The CDR3 spans 14 residues. The germline V gene encodes CDR1 SNHLY and CDR2 FYNNEI. Trimming pared 2 bases from V and 3 bases from J, leaving 11 bases between. For the CDR3, the DNA is TGTGCCAGCAGTGAAATTCCGGGGTTCTACGAGCAGTACTTC. Its translation is CASSEIPGFYEQYF.

V gene TRBV6-2 or TRBV6-3 combines with J gene TRBJ2-7; TRBD1 might be the D (6 bases). Trimming took off 5 bases at V and 3 bases at J, with 8 bases between the two ends. This CDR3 region has 12 residues. Germline values: CDR1 MNHEY, CDR2 SVGEGT. The CDR3 DNA reads as TGTGCCAGCAGTCTACAGGGCTACGAGCAGTACTTC. This sequence encodes CASSLQGYEQYF.

The chain joins TRBV29-1 to TRBJ2-1; D unresolved. The germline CDR1 and CDR2 sequences are SQVTM and ANQGSEA. V lost 2 bases, J lost 12 bases, and 11 bases lay in between. CDR3 length: 11 residues. CDR3 DNA: TGCAGCGTTGAACGGTCCTCCTCGCAGTTCTTC. This gives the protein CSVERSSSQFF.

This clone was found a few times. This CDR3 is also generated by other DNA sequences in the sample. V and J are TRBV6-5 and TRBJ1-1; unclear D gene. The CDR3 has 14 residues. CDR1 and CDR2 from the germline V gene are MNHEY and SVGAGI. V lost 0 bases and J lost 3, with 8 bases in between. CDR3 sequence reads: CASSYSLGDTEAFF. As DNA, the CDR3 is TGTGCCAGCAGTTACTCCCTCGGGGACACTGAAGCTTTCTTT.

As regards this clone: At one end, the junction sequence differs from germline, possibly due to a read error. The rearrangement uses TRBV27 and TRBJ2-7; a possible D gene is TRBD1 (5 bases). The CDR3 spans 14 residues. CDR1 and CDR2 (germline): MNHEY, SMNVEV (reference sequence). This chain's CDR3 is CTSSLGQGVDEQYF. In nucleotides, the CDR3 is TGTACCAGCAGTTTAGGCCAGGGTGTCGACGAGCAGTACTTC.

This clone was seen only once. V and J are TRBV18 and TRBJ2-7; tentatively, D is TRBD2 (6 bases). V lost 2 bases to trimming and J lost 2 bases, with 13 bases between them. Germline V gives CDR1 KGHSH, CDR2 LQKENI. The CDR3 spans 15 residues. CDR3 nucleotides: TGTGCCAGCTCACCATTGCGGGATTCGACCTACGAGCAGTACTTC. Its translation is CASSPLRDSTYEQYF.